This T cell receptor (beta chain) was sequenced in a study of T cells in Graves' hyperthyroidism and ophthalmopathy. The study enrolled patients aged 18 to 65 with newly diagnosed hyperthyroidism of under 2 months' duration. Uncontrolled infection, other autoimmune disease, pregnancy or lactation barred patients from enrollment. Fresh peripheral blood, approximately 10 ml, was the source of the PBMCs. This CDR3 has 12 residues. Germline V gene data show CDR1 as SQVTM and CDR2 as ANQGSEA. The germline V and J ends were trimmed by 0 bases and 5 bases, with 8 bases remaining between them. This clonotype has at least ten counts. Its antigen is undetermined. Study observations and caveats: Blood held most thyroid clonotypes expanded above 0.001 frequency.

TCR beta CDR3 regions were amplified from RNA. Carried out on the TCR CDR3, a first-round RT-PCR used the HTBI primer set. Via MiXCR, TCRdb re-called the multiplex PCR reads, giving one row per CDR3 protein. The sample lists roughly 300,000 distinct CDR3 sequences; under 30% were seen once. The rearrangement uses TRBV29-1 and TRBJ2-7; D uncertain. Sequenced: blood. The source is a man aged 35-49 years with Graves' hyperthyroidism that later progressed to Graves' ophthalmopathy. CDR3 nucleotide sequence: TGCAGCGTTGAAGATGGTAGTCACGAGCAGTACTTC. Translating it yields CSVEDGSHEQYF.